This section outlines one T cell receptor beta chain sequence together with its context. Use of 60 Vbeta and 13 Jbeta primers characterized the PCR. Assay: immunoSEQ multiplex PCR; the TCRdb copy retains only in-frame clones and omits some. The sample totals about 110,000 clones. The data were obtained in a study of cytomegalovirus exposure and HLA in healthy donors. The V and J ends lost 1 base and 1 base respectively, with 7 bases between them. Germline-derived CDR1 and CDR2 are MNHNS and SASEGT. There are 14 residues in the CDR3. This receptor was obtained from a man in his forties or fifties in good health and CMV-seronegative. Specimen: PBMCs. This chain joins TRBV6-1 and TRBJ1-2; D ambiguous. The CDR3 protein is CASSEEEGNYGYTF. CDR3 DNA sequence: TGTGCCAGCAGTGAAGAGGAGGGTAACTATGGCTACACCTTC.